The 32 T cell receptor beta chains in this list originate from one sample, sequenced in a study of blood T cells in healthy people across ages. A J-beta primer mix and a sample-barcoded 5' primer were used in a second PCR of roughly 7 to 12 cycles. One entry per CDR3 protein, called by TCRdb with MiXCR from the 5' RACE reads. The repertoire holds about 320,000 distinct CDR3 sequences, 25% to 30% seen once, with approximately 29% in the top ten. Sequences were obtained from blood. Receptors were obtained from a woman in her seventies in good health.

The rearrangement joins TRBV7-3 to TRBJ2-5; D is possibly TRBD2 (5 bases). Trimming removed 5 bases at V and 6 bases at J, with 13 bases between. From germline, CDR1 is SGHTA and CDR2 FQGTGA. The CDR3 spans 13 residues. The CDR3 coding sequence is TGTGCCAGCAGCCCACCGGGATTGCAGACCCAGTACTTC. This gives the protein CASSPPGLQTQYF.

This clonotype was detected a few times. This sequence joins TRBV4-1 and TRBJ2-5, with 16 bases fitting TRBD2. J lost 3 bases, V lost 1 base, and 5 bases had no gene match. The CDR3 is 18 residues long. Germline loops: CDR1 MGHRA, CDR2 YSYEKL. CDR3 amino acids: CASSQGGTSGRVKETQYF. DNA of the CDR3: TGCGCCAGCAGCCAAGGTGGGACTAGCGGGAGGGTAAAAGAGACCCAGTACTTC.

The sample holds a few counts of this clonotype. V gene TRBV29-1 combines with J gene TRBJ1-1; D gene ambiguous. In germline, CDR1 is SQVTM, CDR2 ANQGSEA. CDR3 length equals 11 residues. Trimming pared 3 bases from V and 5 bases from J, leaving 7 bases between. The chain's CDR3 is CSVDSLTEAFF. CDR3 DNA: TGCAGCGTTGATTCACTTACTGAAGCTTTCTTT.

The gene calls are TRBV7-2 and TRBJ2-6, with a tentative D call TRBD2 (6 bases). Germline values: CDR1 SGHTA, CDR2 FQGNSA. The CDR3 has 17 amino acids. V lost 1 base and J lost 4, with 14 bases in between. The CDR3 sequence is CASSLGRGRSGANVLTF. In nucleotides, the CDR3 is TGTGCCAGCAGCTTAGGGCGGGGAAGGTCGGGGGCCAACGTCCTGACTTTC.

This clonotype was recorded a few times. The chain uses TRBV7-3 and TRBJ2-1; perhaps TRBD2 as D (6 bases). The CDR3 runs to 15 residues. The germline gives CDR1 SGHTA, CDR2 FQGTGA. With 2 bases removed from V and 6 bases from J, the gap between germline ends came to 14 bases. Here the CDR3 DNA reads TGTGCCAGCAGCTTAGGGGTCGGGACTTCCAATGAGCAGTTCTTC. Its translation is CASSLGVGTSNEQFF.

This clonotype was seen once. The V call is TRBV12-3 or TRBV12-4, the J call TRBJ2-1; D could derive from TRBD1 or TRBD2 (6 bases each). Trimming shortened V by 9 bases and J by 6 bases, and 18 bases separated the two germline ends. This CDR3 region has 14 residues. CDR3 amino acids: CASSGGPVANEQFF. The CDR3 DNA sequence: TGTGCCAGTAGTGGGGGGCCAGTGGCCAATGAGCAGTTCTTC.

The CDR3 nucleotides read TGTGCCAGCAGCTCTGGACGGTATCAGGGAGAGCAGTACTTC. It translates to CASSSGRYQGEQYF. The chain carries TRBV27 and TRBJ2-7, with D tentatively TRBD1 (5 bases). Trimming took off 6 bases at V and 7 bases at J, with 19 bases between the two ends. The CDR3 spans 14 residues. Germline V gene data show CDR1 as MNHEY and CDR2 as SMNVEV (reference sequence).

The chain has TRBV11-2 and TRBJ2-2; 10 bases align to TRBD2. V gave up 3 bases and J gave up 4 bases; unmatched junction bases: 5. Germline V gives CDR1 SGHAT, CDR2 FQNNGV. This CDR3 contains 16 residues. CDR3 coding DNA: TGTGCCAGCAGCTTTCGGACTAGCGGTTCCACCGGGGAGCTGTTTTTT. Translation: CASSFRTSGSTGELFF.

This clonotype was seen only a few times. This chain joins TRBV20-1 and TRBJ2-5; D might be TRBD2 (7 bases). The CDR3 is 14 amino acids. The germline gives CDR1 DFQATT, CDR2 SNEGSKA (reference sequence). Trimming shortened V by 6 bases and J by 5 bases, and 19 bases separated the two germline ends. CDR3 loop: CSAEGGLPRETQYF. In DNA, the CDR3 is TGCAGTGCGGAAGGGGGACTACCGCGTGAGACCCAGTACTTC.

The V gene is TRBV19, the J gene TRBJ2-5; perhaps TRBD1 as D (5 bases). The V gene's germline CDR1 is LNHDA and CDR2 SQIVND (reference sequence). Trimming removed 7 bases at V and 1 base at J, with 10 bases between. There are 13 residues in the CDR3. The DNA for the CDR3 is TGTGCCAGTAACCGACAGATCCAAGAGACCCAGTACTTC. It is translated as CASNRQIQETQYF.

In its sample, this clonotype was seen a few times. The chain joins TRBV7-8 to TRBJ1-4, with D perhaps matching TRBD1 (5 bases). This CDR3 spans 15 amino acids. Per the germline V gene, CDR1 is SGHVS and CDR2 is FQNEAQ. Between the trimmed V and J ends, which lost 5 bases and 7 bases, there was a span of 17 bases. The CDR3 here is CASSQTGGRVEKLFF. CDR3 DNA: TGTGCCAGCAGCCAAACTGGGGGGAGGGTTGAAAAACTGTTTTTT.

This clonotype was counted only a few times. Here the CDR3 DNA reads TGTGCCAGCAGCGACTACGCAGATACGCAGTATTTT. This encodes CASSDYADTQYF. The rearrangement joins TRBV7-2 to TRBJ2-3, with a possible D match to TRBD2 (5 bases). This CDR3 spans 12 amino acids. Germline V lookup: CDR1 SGHTA, CDR2 FQGNSA. Trimming took 5 bases from V and 4 from J, leaving 7 bases between them.

The chain links TRBV29-1 to TRBJ1-1, with D unresolved. V lost 7 bases and J lost 3, with 15 bases in between. The CDR3 has 13 residues. Per germline, CDR1 SQVTM and CDR2 ANQGSEA. As DNA, the CDR3 is TGCAGCGCTGCGTACGGCGGGGACACTGAAGCTTTCTTT. This codes for CSAAYGGDTEAFF.

The V and J genes are TRBV7-2 and TRBJ1-3; tentative D call: TRBD1 (5 bases). The CDR3 has 14 amino acids. Trimming pared 6 bases from V and 8 bases from J, leaving 17 bases between. Per germline, CDR1 SGHTA and CDR2 FQGNSA. CDR3 in amino acids: CASSSISQGDTIYF. The CDR3 DNA reads as TGTGCCAGCAGTTCAATATCCCAAGGGGACACCATATATTTT. Full variable domain (missing parts from reference TRBV7-2 and TRBJ1-3): GAGVSQSPSNKVTEKGKDVELRCDPISGHTALYWYRQSLGQGLEFLIYFQGNSAPDKSGLPSDRFSAERTGGSVSTLTIQRTQQEDSAVYLCASSSISQGDTIYFGEGSWLTVV.

This clonotype was seen at least ten times. The gene calls are TRBV20-1 and TRBJ1-2; 9 positions match TRBD1. The germline gives CDR1 DFQATT, CDR2 SNEGSKA (reference sequence). The CDR3 is 13 residues long. After removal of 6 bases from V and 5 bases from J, the junction contained 7 bases not matched to a gene. CDR3 sequence reads: CSANSDRGYGYTF. CDR3 coding DNA: TGCAGTGCAAATTCGGACAGGGGTTATGGCTACACCTTC.

This clonotype has more than one count but fewer than ten. The chain joins TRBV28 to TRBJ1-2; 7 bases are shared with TRBD1. J gave up 7 bases and V 7 bases, and 9 bases lay outside the gene matches. CDR3 size: 13 residues. CDR1 is MDHEN, CDR2 SYDVKM, per germline. CDR3 sequence: CASTILRGTGYTF. The CDR3 bases are TGTGCCAGCACCATACTCAGGGGGACTGGCTACACCTTC.

The chain employs TRBV6-5 and TRBJ1-2, with D uncertain. This CDR3 region has 14 residues. Germline V gives CDR1 MNHEY, CDR2 SVGAGI. Trimming shortened V by 5 bases and J by 8 bases, and 18 bases separated the two germline ends. CDR3: CASSERVPGGGYTF. The CDR3 DNA reads as TGTGCCAGCAGTGAGAGGGTTCCGGGAGGGGGCTACACCTTC.

This clonotype was observed many times. The V gene is TRBV5-1, the J gene TRBJ2-5; D could derive from TRBD1 or TRBD2 (5 bases each). Germline lookup yields CDR1 SGHRS and CDR2 YFSETQ. The CDR3 length is 14 residues. Trimming pared 1 base from V and 5 bases from J, leaving 12 bases between. This CDR3 reads CASSLQGSGETQYF. The CDR3 nucleotides read TGCGCCAGCAGCTTGCAGGGTTCGGGGGAGACCCAGTACTTC.

This chain uses TRBV5-8 with TRBJ2-2, with D possibly TRBD1 on 6 matching bases. V lost 5 bases, J lost 4 bases, and 18 bases lay in between. This CDR3 has 16 residues. Germline CDR1 is SGHTS and CDR2 is YDEGEE. This CDR3 reads CASRGVLDSFTGELFF. CDR3 nucleotides: TGTGCCAGCAGGGGGGTGTTGGACAGCTTCACCGGGGAGCTGTTTTTT.

The chain has TRBV6-2 or TRBV6-3 and TRBJ2-1; 7 bases align to TRBD2. The trim removed 7 bases at V and 6 bases at J, leaving 12 bases unmatched. The CDR3 is 15 residues long. Germline assignment: CDR1 MNHEY and CDR2 SVGEGT. CDR3 residues: CASTPGRENPNEQFF. CDR3 nucleotide sequence: TGTGCCAGCACCCCCGGGCGGGAGAACCCCAATGAGCAGTTCTTC.

The sample holds a few counts of this clonotype. The chain employs TRBV9 and TRBJ2-3, with D possibly matching TRBD1 (6 bases). V lost 4 bases to trimming and J lost 1 base, with 13 bases between them. Per germline, CDR1 SGDLS and CDR2 YYNGEE. CDR3 length equals 15 residues. For the CDR3, the DNA is TGTGCCAGCAGCAGAAATTCAGGGGGCACAGATACGCAGTATTTT. Protein sequence: CASSRNSGGTDTQYF.

The genes are TRBV19 and TRBJ2-1; D gene unclear. Trimming took 3 bases from V and 3 from J, leaving 6 bases between them. The germline V gene encodes CDR1 LNHDA and CDR2 SQIVND (reference sequence). This CDR3 has 13 residues. DNA of the CDR3: TGTGCCAGTAGTATTAGTAACTACAATGAGCAGTTCTTC. Protein sequence: CASSISNYNEQFF.

A single count supports this clonotype. V and J are TRBV27 and TRBJ1-5, with 9 positions matching TRBD1. Trimming removed 5 bases from V and 6 bases from J; junction bases left unmatched: 8. This CDR3 has 15 amino acids. Looked up from germline, CDR1 is MNHEY and CDR2 is SMNVEV (reference sequence). CDR3 in DNA: TGTGCCAGCAGTGCCGCTACAGGGGGCCCTCAGCCCCAGCATTTT. Encoded protein: CASSAATGGPQPQHF.

V gene TRBV3-1 combines with J gene TRBJ2-1; 7 bases are shared with TRBD2. After removal of 4 bases from V and 6 bases from J, the junction contained 3 bases not matched to a gene. The CDR3 loop spans 13 amino acids. The V gene's germline CDR1 is LGHDT and CDR2 YNNKEL (reference sequence). In DNA, the CDR3 is TGTGCCAGCAGCCCCGGACTAGTCAATGAGCAGTTCTTC. Protein product: CASSPGLVNEQFF.

This clonotype was observed a handful of times. This sequence joins TRBV20-1 and TRBJ1-2; no firm D call. With 6 bases removed from V and 2 bases from J, the gap between germline ends came to 10 bases. The CDR3 runs 12 residues. Germline V gene data show CDR1 as DFQATT and CDR2 as SNEGSKA (reference sequence). CDR3 amino acids: CSAIVRNYGYTF. CDR3 nucleotide sequence: TGCAGTGCCATTGTCCGCAACTATGGCTACACCTTC.

This clonotype was seen only a few times. CDR3 DNA: TGCAGTGCGGGGGCTGGCTATGGCTACACCTTC. It is translated as CSAGAGYGYTF. This chain joins TRBV20-1 and TRBJ1-2; tentatively, D is TRBD1 (6 bases). V was shortened by 6 bases and J by 4 bases, with 9 bases between the two germline ends. CDR3 length equals 11 residues. From germline, CDR1 is DFQATT and CDR2 SNEGSKA (reference sequence).

This clonotype was seen a few times. V gene TRBV10-3 combines with J gene TRBJ2-7; D not resolved. The CDR3 runs to 16 residues. Germline values: CDR1 ENHRY, CDR2 SYGVKD. V lost 4 bases and J 3 bases, leaving 19 bases between the germline ends. CDR3 in amino acids: CAISAPPWGQDYEQYF. CDR3 bases: TGTGCCATCAGTGCACCCCCTTGGGGTCAGGACTACGAGCAGTACTTC.

This clonotype came up a few times. The V gene is TRBV9, the J gene TRBJ2-3; D unresolved. Trimming left V 2 bases short and J 4 bases short, with 11 bases between. Looked up from germline, CDR1 is SGDLS and CDR2 is YYNGEE. This CDR3 spans 14 amino acids. The CDR3 DNA reads as TGTGCCAGCAGCGTCGACACCCAGGCAGATACGCAGTATTTT. Amino acids: CASSVDTQADTQYF.

This clonotype was counted a few times. The gene calls are TRBV27 and TRBJ2-7, with TRBD1 identical over 10 bases. V shed 6 bases and J 4 bases; nucleotides not matched to a gene: 6. CDR3 length: 14 residues. The germline V gene has CDR1 MNHEY and CDR2 SMNVEV (reference sequence). The CDR3 sequence is CASRRDRGAYEQYF. In DNA form, the CDR3 reads TGTGCCAGCAGGCGGGACAGGGGAGCTTACGAGCAGTACTTC.

This clonotype was counted ten times or more. The chain uses TRBV3-1 and TRBJ2-1, with D unresolved. The CDR3 has 15 amino acids. The V gene lost 0 bases and the J gene lost 9 bases, with 15 bases spanning the gap. Germline values: CDR1 LGHDT, CDR2 YNNKEL (reference sequence). For the CDR3, the DNA is TGTGCCAGCAGCCAAGATTTGGGATCAGTAAGTGAGCAGTTCTTC. Amino acid sequence: CASSQDLGSVSEQFF.

This chain uses TRBV24-1 with TRBJ2-1; 7 positions agree with TRBD2. This CDR3 is built from 15 residues. CDR1 KGHDR and CDR2 SFDVKD come from the germline V gene. With 7 bases clipped from V and 2 bases from J, the junction kept 7 bases outside the gene matches. DNA for the CDR3: TGTGCCACCAGCGGAGAGCGGGGCCCCTACAATGAGCAGTTCTTC. Amino acid sequence: CATSGERGPYNEQFF.

The rearrangement links TRBV5-6 to TRBJ2-5, with 7 bases fitting TRBD2. V lost 7 bases to trimming and J lost 1 base; unmatched junction nucleotides: 7. Germline assignment: CDR1 SGHDT and CDR2 YYEEEE. There are 14 residues in the CDR3. In DNA, the CDR3 is TGTGCCAGCGGGGGGGAGGTCACCCAAGAGACCCAGTACTTC. Amino acid sequence: CASGGEVTQETQYF.